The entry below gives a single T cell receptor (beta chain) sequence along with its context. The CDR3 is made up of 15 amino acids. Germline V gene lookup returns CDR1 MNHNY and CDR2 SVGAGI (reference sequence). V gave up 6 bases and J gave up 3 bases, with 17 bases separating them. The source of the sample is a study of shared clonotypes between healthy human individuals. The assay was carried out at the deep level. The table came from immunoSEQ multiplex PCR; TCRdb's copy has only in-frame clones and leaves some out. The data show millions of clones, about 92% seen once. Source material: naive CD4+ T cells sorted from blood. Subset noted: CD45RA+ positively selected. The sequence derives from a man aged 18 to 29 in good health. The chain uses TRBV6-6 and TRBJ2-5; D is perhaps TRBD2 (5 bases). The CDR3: CASRGSGLGEETQYF. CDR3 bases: TGTGCCAGCAGGGGATCTGGGCTCGGGGAAGAGACCCAGTACTTC.